The following is a T cell receptor beta chain sequence with its context. Methods used by the authors: Cell counts per sample came from amplifying reference gene primers. Assay: immunoSEQ multiplex PCR; the TCRdb copy retains only in-frame clones and omits some. V, J and clone size reflect that table, while D and trimming were determined from the DNA. This sample has some 41,000 clones, with roughly four fifths found just once. The sample comes from a study of blood T cell repertoires in COVID-19. Background on the study: The United States, Italy and Spain were the sources of the acute and convalescent COVID-19 samples. T cells, B-cell-depleted T cells, or PBMCs supplied cDNA or gDNA.

Looked up from germline, CDR1 is SGHAT and CDR2 is FQNNGV. The CDR3 contains 15 residues. V was cut by 0 bases and J by 2 bases, with 10 bases left in between. The V and J genes are TRBV11-2 and TRBJ1-2, with D uncertain. The specimen sequenced was peripheral blood. This TCR was sampled from a man aged 35-49 years with active or convalescent COVID-19. The CDR3 sequence is CASSLERSQNYGYTF. In DNA, the CDR3 is TGTGCCAGCAGCTTAGAGAGGTCCCAGAACTATGGCTACACCTTC. The entire variable domain, with the rest obtained from reference TRBV11-2 and TRBJ1-2, is as follows: EAGVAQSPRYKIIEKRQSVAFWCNPISGHATLYWYQQILGQGPKLLIQFQNNGVVDDSQLPKDRFSAERLKGVDSTLKIQPAKLEDSAVYLCASSLERSQNYGYTFGSGTRLTVV.